The 32 T cell receptor beta chains given below trace back to one sample, sequenced in a study of blood T cell repertoires in COVID-19. Sequenced by immunoSEQ multiplex PCR; TCRdb stores in-frame clones only, minus some. Of roughly 290,000 clones in the sample, 85% were seen once. Sequenced sample: peripheral blood. These receptors were taken from a woman in her fifties or sixties with active or convalescent COVID-19.

This chain links TRBV27 with TRBJ2-2; 11 nucleotides align to TRBD2. The germline V gene encodes CDR1 MNHEY and CDR2 SMNVEV (reference sequence). The CDR3 consists of 17 residues. V was clipped by 3 bases and J by 6 bases; unmatched bases: 9. The CDR3 DNA is TGTGCCAGCAGTTTTTACTTAGCGGGAGGGCCGTCCGGGGAGCTGTTTTTT. Its protein product is CASSFYLAGGPSGELFF.

This clone came up a few times. This chain links TRBV7-9 with TRBJ1-5, with D possibly TRBD1 on 5 matching bases. Trimming stripped 1 base from V and 2 bases from J, with 6 bases between. This CDR3 region has 14 residues. Looked up from germline, CDR1 is SEHNR and CDR2 is FQNEAQ (reference sequence). This CDR3 is CASSLGGGNQPQHF. In DNA, the CDR3 is TGTGCCAGCAGCTTAGGGGGCGGCAATCAGCCCCAGCATTTT.

The rearrangement links TRBV6-5 to TRBJ1-5; 7 bases fit TRBD1. Per germline, CDR1 MNHEY and CDR2 SVGAGI. The junction had 10 bases not matched to a gene; V was cut back by 6 bases and J by 5 bases. The CDR3 covers 15 residues. The CDR3 bases are TGTGCCAGCAGCCCCCAGGGGACAGTCGATCAGCCCCAGCATTTT. This codes for CASSPQGTVDQPQHF.

The genes are TRBV29-1 and TRBJ1-4, with no clear D. Trimming removed 4 bases from V and 3 bases from J, with 6 bases in between. CDR3 length: 12 amino acids. Germline V lookup: CDR1 SQVTM, CDR2 ANQGSEA. The CDR3 reads CSVGRSNEKLFF. The DNA for the CDR3 is TGCAGCGTTGGGAGATCTAATGAAAAACTGTTTTTT.

This clone came up once. The rearrangement joins TRBV14 to TRBJ2-5, with D unresolved. This CDR3 contains 16 residues. Germline CDR1 is SGHDN and CDR2 is FVKESK. V lost 0 bases, J lost 5 bases, and 16 bases lay in between. The CDR3 region is CASSQDPPRPGETQYF. CDR3 nucleotide sequence: TGTGCCAGCAGCCAAGATCCGCCGAGGCCCGGGGAGACCCAGTACTTC.

The chain joins TRBV30 to TRBJ1-2; 9 nucleotides match TRBD1. The ends lost 3 bases at V and 2 bases at J; junction bases unmatched: 1. This CDR3 has 13 amino acids. CDR1 is GTSNPN and CDR2 is SVGIG in the germline V gene (reference sequence). The DNA of the CDR3 is TGTGCCTGGAGGACAGGGGGGAACTATGGCTACACCTTC. Protein product: CAWRTGGNYGYTF.

The V gene is TRBV2, the J gene TRBJ1-2; D possibly corresponds to TRBD1 (5 bases). Germline CDR1 reads SNHLY; CDR2 reads FYNNEI. There are 16 residues in the CDR3. V lost 7 bases and J lost 9, with 27 bases in between. CDR3 DNA: TGTGCCAGCACAAGGGGTGTAGGCGATTCTTTGAAAAGCTACACCTTC. This codes for CASTRGVGDSLKSYTF.

The CDR3 spells CASSEVGHLTDTQYF. The CDR3 DNA sequence: TGTGCCAGCAGTGAAGTGGGACACCTCACAGATACGCAGTATTTT. This chain links TRBV6-1 with TRBJ2-3, with D possibly matching TRBD1 (6 bases). The CDR3 runs 15 residues. CDR1 MNHNS and CDR2 SASEGT come from the germline V gene. The V and J ends lost 1 base and 2 bases respectively, with 10 bases between them.

This chain links TRBV2 with TRBJ2-3; D might be TRBD2 (5 bases). Per germline, CDR1 SNHLY and CDR2 FYNNEI. The CDR3 length is 15 residues. V lost 4 bases to trimming and J lost 4 bases, with 15 bases between them. The CDR3 DNA is TGTGCCAGCAGTGTCGGCGGGTCTGCGGCAGATACGCAGTATTTT. Its protein is CASSVGGSAADTQYF.

In its sample, this clone was seen a few times. The genes are TRBV27 and TRBJ2-4; 9 nucleotides align to TRBD1. The CDR3 totals 17 residues. Germline CDR1 and CDR2: MNHEY and SMNVEV (reference sequence). The trim removed 5 bases at V and 8 bases at J, leaving 16 bases unmatched. The CDR3 reads CASSPDRGLRVVDIQYF. The CDR3 DNA follows: TGTGCCAGCAGTCCGGACAGGGGCTTAAGGGTCGTAGACATTCAGTACTTC.

In its sample, this clone was seen a few times. The chain has TRBV2 and TRBJ2-2, with 14 bases identical to TRBD2. Germline values: CDR1 SNHLY, CDR2 FYNNEI. The junction had 2 bases not matched to a gene; V was cut back by 10 bases and J by 4 bases. The CDR3 is 14 residues long. CDR3 nucleotide sequence: TGTGCCACGACTAGCGGGAGGGCCACCGGGGAGCTGTTTTTT. Translating it yields CATTSGRATGELFF.

V and J are TRBV7-8 and TRBJ1-2; D uncertain. Trimming took 4 bases from V and 3 from J, leaving 9 bases between them. The CDR3 contains 13 residues. The germline CDR1 and CDR2 sequences are SGHVS and FQNEAQ. The CDR3 protein is CASSYDRDYGYTF. In nucleotides, the CDR3 is TGTGCCAGCAGCTACGACCGGGACTATGGCTACACCTTC.

The V and J genes are TRBV12-3 or TRBV12-4 and TRBJ1-2, with D tentatively TRBD1 (6 bases). The CDR3 consists of 13 residues. V was pared by 6 bases and J by 0 bases, with 8 bases between. In DNA form, the CDR3 reads TGTGCCAGCAGCGGACAGCCTAACTATGGCTACACCTTC. Its protein product is CASSGQPNYGYTF.

This chain uses TRBV5-1 with TRBJ2-2, with 9 bases matching TRBD2. The CDR3 is made up of 15 amino acids. Germline values: CDR1 SGHRS, CDR2 YFSETQ. The junction had 7 bases not matched to a gene; V was cut back by 6 bases and J by 4 bases. CDR3 bases: TGCGCCAGCACCAGAGCGGGAGGATCCACCGGGGAGCTGTTTTTT. Translating gives CASTRAGGSTGELFF. Using reference TRBV5-1 and TRBJ2-2 for the parts outside the CDR3, the full variable domain is KAGVTQTPRYLIKTRGQQVTLSCSPISGHRSVSWYQQTPGQGLQFLFEYFSETQRNKGNFPGRFSGRQFSNSRSEMNVSTLELGDSALYLCASTRAGGSTGELFFGEGSRLTVL.

The chain has TRBV14 and TRBJ2-1; 10 bases align to TRBD2. The trim removed 1 base at V and 15 bases at J, leaving 6 bases unmatched. The germline gives CDR1 SGHDN, CDR2 FVKESK. This CDR3 region has 13 residues. The CDR3 loop is CASSQARTSGRFF. The CDR3 DNA sequence: TGTGCCAGCAGCCAAGCTAGGACTAGCGGAAGGTTCTTC. Full variable domain (missing parts from reference TRBV14 and TRBJ2-1): EAGVTQFPSHSVIEKGQTVTLRCDPISGHDNLYWYRRVMGKEIKFLLHFVKESKQDESGMPNNRFLAERTGGTYSTLKVQPAELEDSGVYFCASSQARTSGRFFGPGTRLTVL.

The CDR3 sequence: CASSAGQRQYF. The CDR3 bases are TGTGCCAGCTCGGCTGGACAGAGGCAGTATTTT. The chain couples TRBV18 to TRBJ2-3; D might be TRBD1 (6 bases). V gave up 6 bases and J gave up 11 bases, with 12 bases separating them. Germline CDR1 KGHSH, CDR2 LQKENI. The CDR3 has 11 residues.

The chain recombines TRBV5-5 with TRBJ1-1; perhaps TRBD1 as D (6 bases). The CDR3 spans 15 residues. Trimming left V 3 bases short and J 0 bases short, with 12 bases between. Germline values: CDR1 SGHKS, CDR2 YYEKEE (reference sequence). CDR3 in amino acids: CASSYRTAMNTEAFF. The CDR3, as DNA: TGTGCCAGCAGCTACCGGACAGCCATGAACACTGAAGCTTTCTTT.

This chain joins TRBV28 and TRBJ2-1, with 7 bases lining up with TRBD2. With 6 bases clipped from V and 10 bases from J, the junction kept 6 bases outside the gene matches. The CDR3 totals 12 residues. CDR1 is MDHEN and CDR2 is SYDVKM in the germline V gene. The DNA for the CDR3 is TGTGCCAGCAGGACTAGCCCAAGGGAGCAGTTCTTC. Protein product: CASRTSPREQFF. Supplemented by reference TRBV28 and TRBJ2-1, the full variable domain reads DVKVTQSSRYLVKRTGEKVFLECVQDMDHENMFWYRQDPGLGLRLIYFSYDVKMKEKGDIPEGYSVSREKKERFSLILESASTNQTSMYLCASRTSPREQFFGPGTRLTVL.

The V and J genes are TRBV7-9 and TRBJ2-3, with D tentatively TRBD2 (5 bases). V was shortened by 5 bases and J by 3 bases, with 12 bases between the two germline ends. This CDR3 contains 14 residues. The V gene's germline CDR1 is SEHNR and CDR2 FQNEAQ (reference sequence). CDR3 nucleotides: TGTGCCAGCAGCCCGAGGGAACTAACAGATACGCAGTATTTT. It translates to CASSPRELTDTQYF.

J is TRBJ1-5 and V is TRBV27; perhaps TRBD1 as D (5 bases). CDR1 is MNHEY and CDR2 is SMNVEV in the germline V gene (reference sequence). The CDR3 has 15 amino acids. Trimming cost V 3 bases and J 0 bases, with 9 bases left between them. In DNA, the CDR3 is TGTGCCAGCAGTTTTGCAGGGTATAGCAATCAGCCCCAGCATTTT. It yields the protein CASSFAGYSNQPQHF.

The chain employs TRBV5-6 and TRBJ2-3; 7 nucleotides line up with TRBD1. Germline loops: CDR1 SGHDT, CDR2 YYEEEE. Trimming took 2 bases from V and 5 from J; bases not matched to a gene: 5. CDR3 length: 14 residues. The chain's CDR3 is CASSFTGVLDTQYF. In nucleotides, the CDR3 is TGTGCCAGCAGCTTCACAGGGGTTCTAGATACGCAGTATTTT.

This clone was counted once. The J gene is TRBJ2-3, the V gene TRBV5-4; TRBD2 matches at 10 bases. CDR1 and CDR2 (germline): SGHNT, YYREEE (reference sequence). The CDR3 contains 15 residues. V trimming: 0 bases; J trimming: 6 bases; junction bases outside the gene matches: 4. Here the CDR3 DNA reads TGTGCCAGCAGCTTGGACAATAGCGGGAGGGATACGCAGTATTTT. Amino acid sequence: CASSLDNSGRDTQYF. The entire variable domain, with the rest obtained from reference TRBV5-4 and TRBJ2-3, is as follows: ETGVTQSPTHLIKTRGQQVTLRCSSQSGHNTVSWYQQALGQGPQFIFQYYREEENGRGNFPPRFSGLQFPNYSSELNVNALELDDSALYLCASSLDNSGRDTQYFGPGTRLTVL.

The V gene is TRBV11-2, the J gene TRBJ1-2; a weak D match, TRBD1 (6 bases). This CDR3 has 14 amino acids. V lost 6 bases, J lost 3 bases, and 14 bases lay in between. Germline lookup yields CDR1 SGHAT and CDR2 FQNNGV. The CDR3 DNA reads as TGTGCCAGCAGTTCAACCAGGGGAGACTATGGCTACACCTTC. Translated, it gives CASSSTRGDYGYTF. Supplemented by reference TRBV11-2 and TRBJ1-2, the full variable domain reads EAGVAQSPRYKIIEKRQSVAFWCNPISGHATLYWYQQILGQGPKLLIQFQNNGVVDDSQLPKDRFSAERLKGVDSTLKIQPAKLEDSAVYLCASSSTRGDYGYTFGSGTRLTVV.

This chain connects TRBV9 to TRBJ1-6; the match to TRBD1 covers 9 bases. The CDR3 is 17 amino acids. The germline gives CDR1 SGDLS, CDR2 YYNGEE. V was clipped by 0 bases and J by 5 bases; unmatched bases: 6. DNA for the CDR3: TGTGCCAGCAGCGTAGGAGCTCGGGACAGGGATAATTCACCCCTCCACTTT. Protein sequence: CASSVGARDRDNSPLHF.

The rearrangement uses TRBV29-1 and TRBJ2-7, with 7 bases aligning to TRBD1. V lost 3 bases, J lost 0 bases, and 2 bases stayed unmatched. Germline lookup yields CDR1 SQVTM and CDR2 ANQGSEA. CDR3 length: 13 amino acids. The CDR3 DNA reads as TGCAGCGTTGAGGGGGACAGCTCCTACGAGCAGTACTTC. As protein: CSVEGDSSYEQYF.

V gene TRBV28 combines with J gene TRBJ2-7; D perhaps matches TRBD2 (6 bases). Germline V gives CDR1 MDHEN, CDR2 SYDVKM. The CDR3 loop spans 15 amino acids. V lost 5 bases, J lost 3 bases, and 17 bases lay in between. The CDR3 region is CASSKETRRDYEQYF. In DNA, the CDR3 is TGTGCCAGCAGTAAAGAGACCCGGAGGGACTACGAGCAGTACTTC.

The rearrangement uses TRBV28 and TRBJ2-7, with TRBD2 identical over 12 bases. The CDR3 length is 19 residues. The germline V gene has CDR1 MDHEN and CDR2 SYDVKM. J was trimmed by 5 bases and V by 4 bases; bases with no gene match: 18. The CDR3 bases are TGTGCCAGCAGTTCGCAGTCCCTAGCGGGAGGGCCGAGATTCGACGAGCAGTACTTC. Amino acid sequence: CASSSQSLAGGPRFDEQYF. The variable domain in full, with the rest retrieved from reference TRBV28 and TRBJ2-7, is DVKVTQSSRYLVKRTGEKVFLECVQDMDHENMFWYRQDPGLGLRLIYFSYDVKMKEKGDIPEGYSVSREKKERFSLILESASTNQTSMYLCASSSQSLAGGPRFDEQYFGPGTRLTVT.

This clone was counted once. The chain is built from TRBV6-5 and TRBJ2-7; weak D call: TRBD1 (7 bases). V was cut by 7 bases and J by 4 bases, with 17 bases left in between. Germline CDR1 is MNHEY and CDR2 is SVGAGI. The length of the CDR3 is 14 residues. The CDR3 nucleotides read TGTGCCAGCACCCTCGGACAGGAGGGATACGAGCAGTACTTC. It translates to CASTLGQEGYEQYF.

The chain recombines TRBV5-1 with TRBJ1-4; 7 bases agree with TRBD1. Germline V lookup: CDR1 SGHRS, CDR2 YFSETQ. V shed 4 bases, J shed 5 bases, and the junction held 2 bases outside the gene matches. The CDR3 runs 13 residues. CDR3 loop: CASSRGQNEKLFF. CDR3 nucleotide sequence: TGCGCCAGCAGCCGGGGACAGAATGAAAAACTGTTTTTT. The whole variable domain, remainder taken from reference TRBV5-1 and TRBJ1-4, is KAGVTQTPRYLIKTRGQQVTLSCSPISGHRSVSWYQQTPGQGLQFLFEYFSETQRNKGNFPGRFSGRQFSNSRSEMNVSTLELGDSALYLCASSRGQNEKLFFGSGTQLSVL.

Details on this clone: The junction shows a germline mismatch at one end, possibly a read error. This chain uses TRBV5-4 with TRBJ2-1, with TRBD2 matching 11 bases. Germline V lookup: CDR1 SGHNT, CDR2 YYREEE (reference sequence). The CDR3 length is 15 residues. The CDR3 DNA reads TGTGCCAGCAGCTCGGAATTGACTAGCGGGACCAGACGGATCTTC. It yields the protein CASSSELTSGTRRIF.

The J gene is TRBJ2-3, the V gene TRBV11-1; TRBD2 is a possible D gene (6 bases). The length of the CDR3 is 15 residues. CDR1 SGHAT and CDR2 FQDESV come from the germline V gene (reference sequence). Trimming pared 2 bases from V and 0 bases from J, leaving 9 bases between. For the CDR3, the DNA is TGTGCCAGCAGCTTATACGGGGGAAGCACAGATACGCAGTATTTT. Translation gives CASSLYGGSTDTQYF.

The chain carries TRBV28 and TRBJ1-5; tentatively, D is TRBD1 (5 bases). The CDR3 has 18 amino acids. The germline V gene encodes CDR1 MDHEN and CDR2 SYDVKM. V was cut by 2 bases and J by 4 bases, with 21 bases left in between. The CDR3 reads CASSLGGGTPGGNQPQHF. The CDR3 DNA follows: TGTGCCAGCAGTTTAGGGGGGGGGACCCCCGGGGGTAATCAGCCCCAGCATTTT.